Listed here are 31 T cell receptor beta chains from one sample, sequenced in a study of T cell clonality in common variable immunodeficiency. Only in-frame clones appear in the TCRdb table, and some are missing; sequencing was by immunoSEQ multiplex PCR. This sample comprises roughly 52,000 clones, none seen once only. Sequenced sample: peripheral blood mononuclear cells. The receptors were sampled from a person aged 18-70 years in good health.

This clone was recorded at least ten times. The sequenced CDR3 bases are TGTGCCTGGGGACAGGGTTCTGGCACTGAA. It is translated as CAWGQGSGTE. The whole CDR3 reads CAWGQGSGTEAFF. V usage is TRBV30 and J usage is TRBJ1-1; 8 positions match TRBD1. The sequenced fragment ends 3 residues before the CDR3 boundary, so the rest is inferred from the germline J gene. V trimming: 5 bases; J trimming: 4 bases; junction bases outside the gene matches: 6. Germline V CDR1 and CDR2: GTSNPN, SVGIG (reference sequence). This CDR3 contains 13 residues.

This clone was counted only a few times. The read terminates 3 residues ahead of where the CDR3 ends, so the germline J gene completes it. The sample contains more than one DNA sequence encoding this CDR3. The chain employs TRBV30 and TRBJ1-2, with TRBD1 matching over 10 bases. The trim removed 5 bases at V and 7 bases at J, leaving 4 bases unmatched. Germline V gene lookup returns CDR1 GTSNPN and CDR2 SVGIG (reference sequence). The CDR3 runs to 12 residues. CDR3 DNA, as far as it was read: TGTGCCTGGGCGACAGGGGGCAGTGGC. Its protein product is CAWATGGSG. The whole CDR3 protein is CAWATGGSGYTF.

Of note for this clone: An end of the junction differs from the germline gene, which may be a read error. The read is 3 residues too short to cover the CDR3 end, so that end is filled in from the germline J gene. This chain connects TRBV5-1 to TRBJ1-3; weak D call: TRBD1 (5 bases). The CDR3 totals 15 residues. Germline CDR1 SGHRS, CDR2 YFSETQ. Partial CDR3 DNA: TGCGCCAGCAGCTTGGTATGGGGGACTGGAAACACG. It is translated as CASSLVWGTGNT. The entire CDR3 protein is CASSLVWGTGNTIYF.

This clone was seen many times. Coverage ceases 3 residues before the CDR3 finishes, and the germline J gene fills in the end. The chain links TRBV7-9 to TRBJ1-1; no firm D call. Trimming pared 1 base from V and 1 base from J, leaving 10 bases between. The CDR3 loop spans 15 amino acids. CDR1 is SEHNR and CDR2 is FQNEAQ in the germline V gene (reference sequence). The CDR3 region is CASSLGGSGNTEAFF. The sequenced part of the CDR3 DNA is TGTGCCAGCAGCTTAGGAGGGTCTGGGAACACTGAA.

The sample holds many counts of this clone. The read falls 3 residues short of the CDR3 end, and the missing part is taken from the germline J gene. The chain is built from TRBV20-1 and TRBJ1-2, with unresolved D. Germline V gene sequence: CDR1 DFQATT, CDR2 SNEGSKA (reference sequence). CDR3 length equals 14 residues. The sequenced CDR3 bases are TGCAGTGCTAGAGCCCGACTCATCTCCTACGAG. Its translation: CSARARLISYE. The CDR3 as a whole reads CSARARLISYEYTF.

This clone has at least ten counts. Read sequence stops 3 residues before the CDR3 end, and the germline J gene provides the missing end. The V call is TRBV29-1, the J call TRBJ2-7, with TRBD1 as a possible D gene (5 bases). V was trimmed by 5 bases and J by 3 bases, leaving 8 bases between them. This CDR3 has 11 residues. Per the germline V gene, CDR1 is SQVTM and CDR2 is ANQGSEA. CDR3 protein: CSVSTGYEQYF. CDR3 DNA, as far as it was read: TGCAGCGTTTCTACAGGCTACGAG.

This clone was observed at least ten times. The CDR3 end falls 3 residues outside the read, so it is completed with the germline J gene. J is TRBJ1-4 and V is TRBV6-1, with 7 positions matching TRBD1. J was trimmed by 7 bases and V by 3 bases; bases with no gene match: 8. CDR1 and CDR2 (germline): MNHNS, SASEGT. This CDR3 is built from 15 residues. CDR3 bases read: TGTGCCAGCAGTGAGGGGATACAGGGGCCTGAAAAA. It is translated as CASSEGIQGPEK. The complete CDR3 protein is CASSEGIQGPEKLFF.

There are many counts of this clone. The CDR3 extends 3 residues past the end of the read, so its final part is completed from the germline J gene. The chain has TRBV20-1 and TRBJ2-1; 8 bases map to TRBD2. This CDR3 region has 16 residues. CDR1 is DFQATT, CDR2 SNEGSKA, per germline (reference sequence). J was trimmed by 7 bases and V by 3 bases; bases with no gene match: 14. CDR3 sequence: CSASRVTGLVTNEQFF. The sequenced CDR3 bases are TGCAGTGCTAGCAGAGTTACGGGACTAGTCACGAATGAG.

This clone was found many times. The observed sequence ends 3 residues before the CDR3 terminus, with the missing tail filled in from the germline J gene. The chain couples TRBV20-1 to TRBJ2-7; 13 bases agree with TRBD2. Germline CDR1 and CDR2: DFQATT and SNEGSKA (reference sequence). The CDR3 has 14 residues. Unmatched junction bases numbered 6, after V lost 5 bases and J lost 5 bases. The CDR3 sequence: CSAHGTSGTDEQYF. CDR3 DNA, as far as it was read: TGCAGTGCTCACGGGACTAGCGGGACCGACGAG.

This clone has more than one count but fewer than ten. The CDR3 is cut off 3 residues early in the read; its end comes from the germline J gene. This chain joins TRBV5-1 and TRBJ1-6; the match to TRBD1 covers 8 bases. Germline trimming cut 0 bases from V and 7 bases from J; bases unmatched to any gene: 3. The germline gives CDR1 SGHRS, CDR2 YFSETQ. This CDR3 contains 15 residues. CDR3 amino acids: CASSLGTGINSPLHF. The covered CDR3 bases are TGCGCCAGCAGCTTGGGGACAGGGATCAATTCACCC.

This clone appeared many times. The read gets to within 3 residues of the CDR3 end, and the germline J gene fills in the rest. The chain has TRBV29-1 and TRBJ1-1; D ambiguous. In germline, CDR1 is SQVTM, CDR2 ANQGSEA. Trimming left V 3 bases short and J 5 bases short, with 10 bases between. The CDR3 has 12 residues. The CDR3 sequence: CSVDGDLTEAFF. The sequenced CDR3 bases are TGCAGCGTTGATGGAGACTTAACTGAA.

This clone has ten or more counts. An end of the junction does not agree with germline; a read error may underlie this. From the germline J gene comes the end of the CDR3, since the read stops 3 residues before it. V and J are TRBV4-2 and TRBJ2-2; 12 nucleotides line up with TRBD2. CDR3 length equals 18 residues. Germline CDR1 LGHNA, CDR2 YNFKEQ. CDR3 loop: CASSQAASGRAMGGELFF. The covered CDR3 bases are TGCGCCAGCAGCCAAGCGGCTAGCGGGAGGGCCATGGGCGGGGAG.

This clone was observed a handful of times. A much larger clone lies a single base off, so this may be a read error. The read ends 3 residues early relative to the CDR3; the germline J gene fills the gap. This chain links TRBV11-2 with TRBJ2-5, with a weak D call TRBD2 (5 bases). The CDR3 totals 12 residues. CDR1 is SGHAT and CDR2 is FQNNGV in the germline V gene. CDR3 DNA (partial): TGTGCCAGCGGAACGGGGTGGGATACC. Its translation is CASGTGWDT. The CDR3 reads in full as CASGTGWDTQYF.

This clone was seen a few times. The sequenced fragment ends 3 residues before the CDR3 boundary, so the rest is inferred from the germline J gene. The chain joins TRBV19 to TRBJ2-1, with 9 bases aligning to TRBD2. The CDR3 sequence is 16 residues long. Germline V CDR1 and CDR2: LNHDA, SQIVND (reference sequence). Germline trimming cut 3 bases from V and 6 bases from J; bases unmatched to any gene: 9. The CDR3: CASSIPGGTSLNEQFF. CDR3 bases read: TGTGCCAGTAGTATTCCCGGAGGGACTAGCCTCAATGAG.

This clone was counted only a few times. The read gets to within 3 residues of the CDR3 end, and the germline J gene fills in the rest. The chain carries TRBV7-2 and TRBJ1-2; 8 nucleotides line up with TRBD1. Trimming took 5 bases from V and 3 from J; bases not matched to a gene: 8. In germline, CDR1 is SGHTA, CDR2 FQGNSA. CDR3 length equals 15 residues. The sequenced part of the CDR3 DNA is TGTGCCAGCAGCCCGGACAGGGAGCCTTACTATGGC. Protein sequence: CASSPDREPYYG. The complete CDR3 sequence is CASSPDREPYYGYTF. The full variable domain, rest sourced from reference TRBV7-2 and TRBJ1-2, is GAGVSQSPSNKVTEKGKDVELRCDPISGHTALYWYRQSLGQGLEFLIYFQGNSAPDKSGLPSDRFSAERTGGSVSTLTIQRTQQEDSAVYLCASSPDREPYYGYTFGSGTRLTVV.

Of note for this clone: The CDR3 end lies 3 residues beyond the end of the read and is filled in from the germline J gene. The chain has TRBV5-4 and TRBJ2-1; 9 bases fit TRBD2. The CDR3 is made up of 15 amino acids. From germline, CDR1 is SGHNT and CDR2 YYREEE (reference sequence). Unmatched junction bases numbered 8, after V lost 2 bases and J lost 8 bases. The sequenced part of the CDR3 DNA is TGTGCCAGCAGCTTTAGCGGGAGTAGGCGCTATGAG. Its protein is CASSFSGSRRYE. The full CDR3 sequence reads CASSFSGSRRYEQFF.

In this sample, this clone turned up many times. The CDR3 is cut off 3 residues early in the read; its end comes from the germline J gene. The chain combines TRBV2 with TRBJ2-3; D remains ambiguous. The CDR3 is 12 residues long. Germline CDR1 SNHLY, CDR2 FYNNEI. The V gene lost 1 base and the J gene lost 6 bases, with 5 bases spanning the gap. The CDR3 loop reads CASSEGRDTQYF. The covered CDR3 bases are TGTGCCAGCAGTGAAGGCAGGGATACG.

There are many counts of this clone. CDR3 sequence reads: CASSSKGRDHEQYF. CDR3 DNA, as far as it was read: TGTGCCAGCTCATCTAAGGGCAGGGATCACGAG. This sequence joins TRBV18 and TRBJ2-7, with D perhaps matching TRBD1 (5 bases). The CDR3 end falls 3 residues outside the read, so it is completed with the germline J gene. Deletions cut 5 bases from V and 5 bases from J, with 16 bases between. The CDR3 runs to 14 residues. CDR1 is KGHSH and CDR2 is LQKENI in the germline V gene.

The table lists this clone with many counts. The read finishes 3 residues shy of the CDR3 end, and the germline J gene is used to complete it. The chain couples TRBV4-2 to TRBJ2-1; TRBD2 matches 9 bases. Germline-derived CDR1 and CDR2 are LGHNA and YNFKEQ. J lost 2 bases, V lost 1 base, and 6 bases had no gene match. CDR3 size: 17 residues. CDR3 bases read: TGTGCCAGCAGCCAAGGGGAAGGACTAGCGCCCTACAATGAG. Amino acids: CASSQGEGLAPYNE. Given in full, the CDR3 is CASSQGEGLAPYNEQFF.

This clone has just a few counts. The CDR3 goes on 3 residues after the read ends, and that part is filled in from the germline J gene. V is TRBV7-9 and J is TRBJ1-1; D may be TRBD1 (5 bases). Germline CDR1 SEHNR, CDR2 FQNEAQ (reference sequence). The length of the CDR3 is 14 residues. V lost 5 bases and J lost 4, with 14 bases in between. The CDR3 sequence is CASSIGQGGTEAFF. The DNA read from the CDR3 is TGTGCCAGCAGCATTGGACAAGGAGGCACTGAA.

CDR3 amino acids: CASSSGQGATEAFF. CDR3 DNA, as far as it was read: TGTGCCAGCAGCTCGGGACAGGGGGCCACTGAA. The V gene is TRBV13, the J gene TRBJ1-1; 12 positions agree with TRBD1. The read ends 3 residues early relative to the CDR3; the germline J gene fills the gap. The CDR3 runs 14 residues. Germline CDR1 is PRHDT and CDR2 is FYEKMQ (reference sequence). V dropped 4 bases and J dropped 4; count of bases not matched to a gene: 1.

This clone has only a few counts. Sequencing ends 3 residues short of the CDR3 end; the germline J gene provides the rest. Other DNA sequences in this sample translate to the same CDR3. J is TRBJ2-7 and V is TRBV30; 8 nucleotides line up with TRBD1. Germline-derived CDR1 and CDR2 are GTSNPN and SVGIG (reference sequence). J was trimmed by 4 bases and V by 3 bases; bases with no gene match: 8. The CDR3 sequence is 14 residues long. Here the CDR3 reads CAWSAGTGTYEQYF. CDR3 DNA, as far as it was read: TGTGCCTGGAGCGCCGGGACAGGAACATACGAG.

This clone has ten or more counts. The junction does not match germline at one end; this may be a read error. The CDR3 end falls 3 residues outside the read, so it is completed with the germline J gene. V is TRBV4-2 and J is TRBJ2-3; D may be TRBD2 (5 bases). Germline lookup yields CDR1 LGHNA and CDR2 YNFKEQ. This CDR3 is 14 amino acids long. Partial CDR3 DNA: TGCGCCAGCAGCCAAGGGCGGCGGGCAGATACG. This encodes CASSQGRRADT. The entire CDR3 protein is CASSQGRRADTQYF.

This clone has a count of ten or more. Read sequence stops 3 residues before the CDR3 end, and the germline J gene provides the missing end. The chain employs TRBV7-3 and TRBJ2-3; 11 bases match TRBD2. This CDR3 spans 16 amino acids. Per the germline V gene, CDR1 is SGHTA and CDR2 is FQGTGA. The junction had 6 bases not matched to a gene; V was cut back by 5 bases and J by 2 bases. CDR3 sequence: CASSAGLAGPTDTQYF. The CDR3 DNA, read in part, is TGTGCCAGCAGCGCCGGACTAGCGGGTCCCACAGATACG.

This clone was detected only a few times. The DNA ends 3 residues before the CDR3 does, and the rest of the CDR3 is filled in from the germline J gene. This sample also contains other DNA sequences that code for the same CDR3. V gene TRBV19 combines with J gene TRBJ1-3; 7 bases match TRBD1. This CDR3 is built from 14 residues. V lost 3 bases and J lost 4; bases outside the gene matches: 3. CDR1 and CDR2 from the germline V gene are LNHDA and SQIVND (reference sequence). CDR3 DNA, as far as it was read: TGTGCCAGTAGTATTCCGGGACAGGGAAACACC. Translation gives CASSIPGQGNT. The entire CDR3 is CASSIPGQGNTIYF.

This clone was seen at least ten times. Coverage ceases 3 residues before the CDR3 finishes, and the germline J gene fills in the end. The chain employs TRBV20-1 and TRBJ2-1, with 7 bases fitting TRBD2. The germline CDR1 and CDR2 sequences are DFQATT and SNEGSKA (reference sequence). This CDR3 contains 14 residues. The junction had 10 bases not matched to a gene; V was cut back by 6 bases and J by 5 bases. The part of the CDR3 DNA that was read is TGCAGTGCAGCGCCGGGACTACTTGACAATGAG. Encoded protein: CSAAPGLLDNE. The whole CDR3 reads CSAAPGLLDNEQFF.

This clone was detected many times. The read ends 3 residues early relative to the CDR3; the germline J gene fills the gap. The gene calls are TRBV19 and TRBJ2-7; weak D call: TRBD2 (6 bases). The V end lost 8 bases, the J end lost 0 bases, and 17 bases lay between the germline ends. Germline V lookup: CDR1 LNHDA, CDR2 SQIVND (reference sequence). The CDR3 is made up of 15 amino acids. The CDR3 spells CASAQGLSSSYEQYF. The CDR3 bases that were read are TGTGCCAGTGCTCAGGGACTCTCAAGCTCCTACGAG.

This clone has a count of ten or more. CDR3 DNA (partial): TGTGCCAGCAGTAGCGGACAGGGGGCTATCAACGAG. Its translation is CASSSGQGAINE. The CDR3 reads in full as CASSSGQGAINEQYF. The chain is built from TRBV7-6 and TRBJ2-7; 11 positions match TRBD1. The CDR3 end is not reached by the read, which stops 3 residues before it; the germline J gene fills it in. The V segment lost 6 bases and the J segment 5 bases; nucleotides outside the gene matches: 9. Germline V CDR1 and CDR2: SGHVS, FNYEAQ. The CDR3 contains 15 residues.

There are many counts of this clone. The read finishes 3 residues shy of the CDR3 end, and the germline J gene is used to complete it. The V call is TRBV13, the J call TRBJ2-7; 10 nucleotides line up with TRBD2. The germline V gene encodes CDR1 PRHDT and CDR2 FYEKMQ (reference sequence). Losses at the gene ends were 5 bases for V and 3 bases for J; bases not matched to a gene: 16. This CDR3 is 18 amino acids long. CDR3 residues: CASSLKRAIAGGRYEQYF. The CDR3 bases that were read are TGTGCCAGCAGCCTAAAGCGGGCGATAGCGGGAGGACGCTACGAG.

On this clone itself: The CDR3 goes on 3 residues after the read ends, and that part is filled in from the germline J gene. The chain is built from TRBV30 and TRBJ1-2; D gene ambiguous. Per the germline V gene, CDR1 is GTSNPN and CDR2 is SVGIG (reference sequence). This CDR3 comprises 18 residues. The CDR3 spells CAWSGVHSGRAWYNDYTF. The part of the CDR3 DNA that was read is TGTGCCTGGAGTGGGGTCCATAGCGGGAGGGCTTGGTACAATGAC. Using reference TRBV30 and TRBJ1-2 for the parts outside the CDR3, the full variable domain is SQTIHQWPATLVQPVGSPLSLECTVEGTSNPNLYWYRQAAGRGLQLLFYSVGIGQISSEVPQNLSASRPQDRQFILSSKKLLLSDSGFYLCAWSGVHSGRAWYNDYTFGSGTRLTVV.

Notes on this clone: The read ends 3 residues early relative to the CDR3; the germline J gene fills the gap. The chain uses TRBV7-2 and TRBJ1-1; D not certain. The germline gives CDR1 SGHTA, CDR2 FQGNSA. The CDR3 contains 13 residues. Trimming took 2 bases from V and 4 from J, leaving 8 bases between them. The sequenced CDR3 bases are TGTGCCAGCAGCTTATATTCGGGCACTGAA. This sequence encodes CASSLYSGTE. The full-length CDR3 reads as CASSLYSGTEAFF.